This TCR beta chain was retrieved from a study of control samples from healthy donors and cancer patients. The CDR3 has 13 residues. With 3 bases removed from V and 7 bases from J, the gap between germline ends came to 13 bases. This table comes from immunoSEQ multiplex PCR, and its TCRdb copy is limited to in-frame clones, with some not included. This sample carries around 80,000 clones, 80% to 90% of them seen once, and the ten largest clones take about a fifth. This clonotype was sampled from a man in his forties or fifties in good health. This chain links TRBV12-3 or TRBV12-4 with TRBJ2-7; maybe TRBD2 (5 bases). The source material was blood. Written as DNA, the CDR3 is TGTGCCAGCAGTTTTAACGGGCCGGGGGAGCAGTACTTC. Translating gives CASSFNGPGEQYF.